This passage covers 4 T cell receptor beta chains from one sample sequenced in a study of T cell repertoires in cytomegalovirus infection. TCRdb re-derived calls from the reads in MiXCR, one entry per CDR3 protein. The sample has approximately 1,000,000 distinct CDR3 sequences, 31% seen once; the top ten hold over 10%. These receptors lack a known antigen. Sequencing was performed on cultured CD8+ T cells from PBMCs, taken from culture after CMV antigen stimulation. The origin of the receptors is a human donor in good health (CMV status not recorded). Some clones in this sample may be carry-over from other donors' samples.

The chain is built from TRBV4-2 and TRBJ2-1; 10 bases align to TRBD2. Germline V gene sequence: CDR1 LGHNA, CDR2 YNFKEQ. The junction had 13 bases not matched to a gene; V was cut back by 5 bases and J by 6 bases. This CDR3 contains 17 residues. CDR3 residues: CASSFQGSGGAVNEQFF. The CDR3 nucleotides read TGTGCCAGCAGCTTTCAAGGGAGCGGGGGGGCAGTCAATGAGCAGTTCTTC.

This clonotype was counted a few times. The CDR3: CASTQGWSAYNEQFF. The CDR3 nucleotides read TGTGCCAGCACCCAGGGGTGGAGTGCCTACAATGAGCAGTTCTTC. The V and J genes are TRBV6-2 or TRBV6-3 and TRBJ2-1; D possibly corresponds to TRBD1 (6 bases). This CDR3 has 15 residues. Trimming removed 7 bases from V and 2 bases from J, with 15 bases in between. Germline V gives CDR1 MNHEY, CDR2 SVGEGT.

This clonotype was counted a few times. V and J are TRBV27 and TRBJ2-7, with 9 bases that match TRBD1. The CDR3 has 14 amino acids. Trimming removed 7 bases from V and 1 base from J; junction bases left unmatched: 5. The V gene's germline CDR1 is MNHEY and CDR2 SMNVEV (reference sequence). CDR3 nucleotides: TGTGCCAGCATACCGGGACAGGGATCCTACGAGCAGTACTTC. Amino acid sequence: CASIPGQGSYEQYF.

V and J are TRBV2 and TRBJ1-2; D remains ambiguous. Trimming took off 6 bases at V and 0 bases at J, with 17 bases between the two ends. The CDR3 sequence is 16 residues long. Germline values: CDR1 SNHLY, CDR2 FYNNEI. The CDR3 coding sequence is TGTGCCAGCAGGAGGCCAGGTGTAGAAACTAACTATGGCTACACCTTC. Its protein is CASRRPGVETNYGYTF.